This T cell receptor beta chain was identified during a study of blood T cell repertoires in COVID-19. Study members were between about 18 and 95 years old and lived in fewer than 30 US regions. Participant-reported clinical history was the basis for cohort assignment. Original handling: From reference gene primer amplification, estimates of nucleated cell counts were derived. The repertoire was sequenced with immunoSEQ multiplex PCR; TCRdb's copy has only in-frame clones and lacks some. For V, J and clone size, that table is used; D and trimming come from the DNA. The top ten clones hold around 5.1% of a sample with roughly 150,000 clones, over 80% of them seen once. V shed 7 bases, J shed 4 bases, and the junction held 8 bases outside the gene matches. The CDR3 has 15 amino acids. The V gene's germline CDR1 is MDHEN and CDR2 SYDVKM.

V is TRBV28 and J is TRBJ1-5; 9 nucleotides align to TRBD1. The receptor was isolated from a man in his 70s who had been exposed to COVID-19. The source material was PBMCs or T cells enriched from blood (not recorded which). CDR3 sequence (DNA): TGTGCCAGCATCACCTGGACAGGGGTAAATCAGCCCCAGCATTTT. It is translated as CASITWTGVNQPQHF.